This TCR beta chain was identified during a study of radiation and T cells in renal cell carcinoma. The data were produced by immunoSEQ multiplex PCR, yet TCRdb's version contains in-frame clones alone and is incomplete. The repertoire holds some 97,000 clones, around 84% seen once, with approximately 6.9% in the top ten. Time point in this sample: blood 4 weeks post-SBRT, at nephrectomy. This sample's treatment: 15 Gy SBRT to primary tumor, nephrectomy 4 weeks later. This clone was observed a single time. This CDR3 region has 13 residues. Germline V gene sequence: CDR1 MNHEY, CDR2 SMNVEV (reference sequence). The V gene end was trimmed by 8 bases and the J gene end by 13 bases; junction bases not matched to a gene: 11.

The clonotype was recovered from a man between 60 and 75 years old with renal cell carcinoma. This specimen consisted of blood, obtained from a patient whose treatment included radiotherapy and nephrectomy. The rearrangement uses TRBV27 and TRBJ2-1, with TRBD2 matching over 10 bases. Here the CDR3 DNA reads TGTGCCAGCGTGAGACTAGCGGGTGGCACTCAGTTCTTC. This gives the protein CASVRLAGGTQFF.